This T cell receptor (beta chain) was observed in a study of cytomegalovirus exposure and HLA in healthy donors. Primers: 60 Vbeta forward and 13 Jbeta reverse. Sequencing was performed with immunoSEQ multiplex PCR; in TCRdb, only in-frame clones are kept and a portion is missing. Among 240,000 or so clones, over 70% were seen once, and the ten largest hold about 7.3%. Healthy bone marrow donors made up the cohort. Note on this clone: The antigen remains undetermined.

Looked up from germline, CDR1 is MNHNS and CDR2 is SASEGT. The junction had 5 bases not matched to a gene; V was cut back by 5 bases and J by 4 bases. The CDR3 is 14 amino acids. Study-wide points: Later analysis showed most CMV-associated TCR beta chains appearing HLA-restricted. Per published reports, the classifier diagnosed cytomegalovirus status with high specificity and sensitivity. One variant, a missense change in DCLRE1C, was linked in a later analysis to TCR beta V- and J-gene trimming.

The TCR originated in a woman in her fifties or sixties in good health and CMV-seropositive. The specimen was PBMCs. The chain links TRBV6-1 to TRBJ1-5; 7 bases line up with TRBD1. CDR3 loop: CASSNRGRNQPQHF. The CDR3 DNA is TGTGCCAGCAGTAACAGGGGCAGGAATCAGCCCCAGCATTTT.